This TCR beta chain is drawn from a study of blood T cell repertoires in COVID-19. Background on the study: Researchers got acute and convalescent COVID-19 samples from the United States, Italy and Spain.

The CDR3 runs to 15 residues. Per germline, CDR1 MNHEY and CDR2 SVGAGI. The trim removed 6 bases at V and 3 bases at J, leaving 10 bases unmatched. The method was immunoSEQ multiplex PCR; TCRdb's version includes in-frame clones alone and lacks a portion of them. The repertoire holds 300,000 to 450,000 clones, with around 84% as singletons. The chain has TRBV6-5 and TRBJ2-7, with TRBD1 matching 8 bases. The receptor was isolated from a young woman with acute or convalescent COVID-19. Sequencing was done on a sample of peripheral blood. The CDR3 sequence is CASSPDPGTGYEQYF. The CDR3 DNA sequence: TGTGCCAGCAGCCCCGACCCCGGGACAGGCTACGAGCAGTACTTC.